Listed below are T cell receptor beta chains from one sample, sequenced in a study of cytomegalovirus exposure and HLA in healthy donors. Profiled with immunoSEQ multiplex PCR; TCRdb holds only in-frame clones, not every one. The table has about 160,000 clones, almost 85% seen once. Sample: PBMCs. The receptors come from a man aged 30 to 45 in good health and CMV-seropositive. The CDR3 runs from the conserved cysteine through the conserved F or W. D genes are given only for firm matches. Where a row states a size, it is once, few, many or the class of an expanded clone; other rows omit it.

D gene	V gene	clone size	J gene	CDR3 length	CDR3 DNA	CDR3 protein
TRBD1	TRBV27	NA	TRBJ2-5	17	TGTGCCAGCAGTTCCCATCTCCGGGACAGGGGGAGCGAGACCCAGTACTTC	CASSSHLRDRGSETQYF
NA	TRBV19	few	TRBJ1-5	16	TGTGCCAGTAGTGGGGGGGTAGTAGTGAGCAATCAGCCCCAGCATTTT	CASSGGVVVSNQPQHF
NA	TRBV9	NA	TRBJ2-2	16	TGTGCCAGCAGCGTACTCGGCGGGACGAACACCGGGGAGCTGTTTTTT	CASSVLGGTNTGELFF
TRBD2	TRBV27	NA	TRBJ2-1	17	TGTGCCAGCAGTTGGACGACTAGCGGAGGGGCCTACAATGAGCAGTTCTTC	CASSWTTSGGAYNEQFF
NA	TRBV5-1	NA	TRBJ2-5	14	TGCGCCAGCAGCTTGACCAGGGTGGGAGAGACCCAGTACTTC	CASSLTRVGETQYF
NA	TRBV5-4	NA	TRBJ1-1	12	TGTGCCAGCAGCTTTAATCCCACTGAAGCTTTCTTT	CASSFNPTEAFF
TRBD1	TRBV5-1	NA	TRBJ2-1	15	TGCGCCAGCAGCTGGGGACAGAGAAGAGAAAATGAGCAGTTCTTC	CASSWGQRRENEQFF
NA	TRBV2	NA	TRBJ2-3	16	TGTGCCAGCAATTGGGGCGGGATGGGAGGCACAGATACGCAGTATTTT	CASNWGGMGGTDTQYF
TRBD2	TRBV29-1	NA	TRBJ2-7	13	TGCAGCGTCGCCGGGACTAGCGGAGGCGAGCAGTACTTC	CSVAGTSGGEQYF
TRBD1	TRBV7-2	NA	TRBJ2-5	15	TGTGCCAGCAGCGCCCAGGGGGCAAATCAAGAGACCCAGTACTTC	CASSAQGANQETQYF
NA	TRBV9	NA	TRBJ1-4	12	TGTGCCAGCAGCTTTAATGGCGGAAAACTGTTTTTT	CASSFNGGKLFF
NA	TRBV9	NA	TRBJ2-5	15	TGTGCCAGCAGCCCTGGGAAACAGGGAAGAGAGACCCAGTACTTC	CASSPGKQGRETQYF
NA	TRBV27	NA	TRBJ1-6	14	TGTGCCAGCAGTTTAAGCGGGGGGAATTCACCCCTCCACTTT	CASSLSGGNSPLHF
NA	TRBV6-5	NA	TRBJ1-1	15	TGTGCCAGCAGTTACCGACGGGACACTGGCACTGAAGCTTTCTTT	CASSYRRDTGTEAFF
NA	TRBV5-1	NA	TRBJ2-1	13	TGCGCCAGCAGTGTCAGGGGCCTCAATGAGCAGTTCTTC	CASSVRGLNEQFF
TRBD1	TRBV7-7	NA	TRBJ2-3	15	TGTGCTAGCAGCTACACAGGGGCTAGCACAGATACGCAGTATTTT	CASSYTGASTDTQYF
TRBD2	TRBV10-1	NA	TRBJ2-3	16	TGCGCCAGCAGTGACCGGGGACTAGCCCCCGCAGATACGCAGTATTTT	CASSDRGLAPADTQYF
TRBD2	TRBV5-5	NA	TRBJ2-5	18	TGTGCCAGCAGCCTCGGACCTCGGGGTGGAGCGGGGGAAGAGACCCAGTACTTC	CASSLGPRGGAGEETQYF
NA	TRBV19	NA	TRBJ2-1	16	TGTGCCAGTAGTATAGATCAGGGTAGGTCCTACAATGAGCAGTTCTTC	CASSIDQGRSYNEQFF
NA	TRBV30	few	TRBJ2-3	13	TGTGCCTGGAATTGGCGGGGCACAGATACGCAGTATTTT	CAWNWRGTDTQYF
TRBD1	TRBV15	NA	TRBJ2-3	18	TGTGCCACCAGCAGACGCACCCCGGACAGGGGAGCCACAGATACGCAGTATTTT	CATSRRTPDRGATDTQYF
TRBD2	TRBV5-5	NA	TRBJ2-2	17	TGTGCCAGCAGCTTGGCCGTTGGTCTAGCGGGTGCCGGGGAGCTGTTTTTT	CASSLAVGLAGAGELFF
TRBD1	TRBV9	NA	TRBJ1-5	14	TGTGCCAGCAGCGGGACAGGGAGGGCTCAGCCCCAGCATTTT	CASSGTGRAQPQHF
TRBD1	TRBV27	NA	TRBJ2-2	15	TGTGCCAGCAGTTGGGACAGGGGCGACACCGGGGAGCTGTTTTTT	CASSWDRGDTGELFF
TRBD1	TRBV5-5	NA	TRBJ2-1	13	TGTGCCAGCAGCTGGGGGACAGGGGCACAGCAGTTCTTC	CASSWGTGAQQFF
NA	TRBV18	NA	TRBJ2-2	13	TGTGCCAGCTCAGAAATAGGAGACGGGGAGCTGTTTTTT	CASSEIGDGELFF
NA	TRBV30	NA	TRBJ2-1	15	TGTGCCTGGAGTGACACAGGGCGACCATACAATGAGCAGTTCTTC	CAWSDTGRPYNEQFF
NA	TRBV27	NA	TRBJ2-5	14	TGTGCCAGCAGCCCCGGACAGAACCAAGAGACCCAGTACTTC	CASSPGQNQETQYF
NA	TRBV5-1	NA	TRBJ1-1	12	TGCGCCAGCAGCTCCTCAGGGATGGAAGCTTTCTTT	CASSSSGMEAFF
NA	TRBV29-1	NA	TRBJ1-5	13	TGCAGCGTTGAAAGGGGAAGGATAGGGCCCCAGCATTTT	CSVERGRIGPQHF
TRBD1	TRBV5-1	NA	TRBJ1-2	13	TGCGCCAGCAGCCAGTGGACAGGGCGCGGCTACACCTTC	CASSQWTGRGYTF
NA	TRBV14	NA	TRBJ1-2	14	TGTGCCAGCAGCCAACCGGGACATCTGCGAGGCTACACCTTC	CASSQPGHLRGYTF
NA	TRBV7-8	NA	TRBJ2-7	13	TGTGCCAGCAGCTTAGGGGCAGGGAACGAGCAGTACTTC	CASSLGAGNEQYF
TRBD1	TRBV28	NA	TRBJ2-7	12	TGTGCCAGCCCGGGACAGGGGGGCGAGCAGTACTTC	CASPGQGGEQYF
NA	TRBV9	NA	TRBJ2-7	13	TGTGCCAGCAGTCCCTCCGGGGGCTACGAGCAGTACTTC	CASSPSGGYEQYF